Listed below are T cell receptor beta chains from one sample, sequenced in a study of blood T cells in healthy people across ages. Using its own MiXCR run on the 5' RACE reads, TCRdb lists one record per CDR3 protein. The table includes approximately 730,000 distinct CDR3 sequences, more than 40% detected once. Sequencing was done on a sample of blood. Source of these receptors: a woman in her sixties or seventies in good health. Each CDR3 is given with its conserved first and last residue. D genes are given only for firm matches. Only part of the rows carry a size: once, few, many, or a class if the clone is expanded.

J	size	V	D	CDR3	DNA
TRBJ2-3	many	TRBV7-2	-	CASSPSWGTDTQYF	TGTGCCAGCAGCCCGTCCTGGGGCACAGATACGCAGTATTTT
TRBJ1-2	-	TRBV6-2/TRBV6-3	-	CASSYSETRRYGYTF	TGTGCCAGCAGTTACTCGGAAACAAGGAGGTATGGCTACACCTTC
TRBJ1-2	-	TRBV4-3	TRBD1	CASSQEWRDSVNGYTF	TGCGCCAGCAGCCAAGAGTGGAGGGACAGTGTAAATGGCTACACCTTC
TRBJ1-1	-	TRBV3-1	-	CASSPVPPYTEAFF	TGTGCCAGCAGCCCTGTGCCCCCTTACACTGAAGCTTTCTTT
TRBJ2-1	-	TRBV12-3/TRBV12-4	-	CASDDGAQDEQFF	TGTGCCAGCGATGACGGGGCTCAGGATGAGCAGTTCTTC
TRBJ2-1	few	TRBV14	-	CASSQDDASFYNEQFF	TGTGCCAGCAGCCAAGATGACGCTAGCTTCTATAATGAGCAGTTCTTC
TRBJ2-7	few	TRBV18	-	CASSPPGTRNEQYF	TGTGCCAGCTCACCCCCTGGGACTCGCAATGAGCAGTACTTC
TRBJ2-3	-	TRBV11-2	TRBD1	CASSRGQAEPTDTQYF	TGTGCCAGCAGCCGTGGACAGGCGGAACCTACAGATACGCAGTATTTT
TRBJ1-1	-	TRBV27	TRBD1	CASSFWTGGTEAFF	TGTGCCAGCAGTTTTTGGACAGGGGGCACTGAAGCTTTCTTT
TRBJ2-6	-	TRBV11-2	-	CASSRPGATISGANVLTF	TGTGCCAGCAGCCGTCCGGGGGCGACTATCTCTGGGGCCAACGTCCTGACTTTC
TRBJ2-7	-	TRBV25-1	TRBD1	CASSDRGTEDSYEQYF	TGTGCCAGCAGTGATAGAGGGACAGAGGATTCCTACGAGCAGTACTTC
TRBJ2-1	few	TRBV20-1	-	CSAREVYRGLGYNEQFF	TGCAGTGCTAGAGAGGTTTATAGAGGGCTAGGGTACAATGAGCAGTTCTTC
TRBJ2-7	-	TRBV2	TRBD2	CASSPSGAAYEQYF	TGTGCCAGCAGTCCCAGCGGGGCTGCCTACGAGCAGTACTTC
TRBJ2-7	-	TRBV10-3	TRBD1	CAISSQPGQGLDEQYF	TGTGCCATCAGCTCTCAACCGGGACAGGGGCTCGACGAGCAGTACTTC
TRBJ2-1	-	TRBV10-3	-	CAASDSPDAVEQFF	TGTGCCGCGTCAGACAGTCCGGACGCTGTTGAGCAGTTCTTC
TRBJ2-3	-	TRBV5-1	TRBD2	CASSLVTDSWLAGRSTDTQYF	TGCGCCAGCAGCTTGGTTACAGATTCGTGGCTAGCGGGGCGGTCCACAGATACGCAGTATTTT
TRBJ1-6	-	TRBV20-1	-	CSATPGDYNSPLHF	TGCAGTGCCACCCCAGGGGATTATAATTCACCCCTCCACTTT
TRBJ1-2	-	TRBV18	-	CASSPLRGETATYGYTF	TGTGCCAGCTCGCCTCTTAGGGGAGAGACAGCGACATATGGCTACACCTTC